This passage covers 19 T cell receptor beta chains from one sample sequenced in a study of OX40 agonist ivuxolimab in advanced cancers. Produced via immunoSEQ multiplex PCR; TCRdb's table is partial and in-frame only. The table shows 60,000 or so clones, with 80% to 95% occurring only once. The sequencing here drew on CD4+ or CD8+ T cells sorted from blood, taken in a trial of the OX40 agonist ivuxolimab. These receptors all come from an adult with an advanced solid tumor such as melanoma, head and neck, liver or kidney cancer.

The chain carries TRBV13 and TRBJ2-7, with TRBD1 matching over 10 bases. Germline V gives CDR1 PRHDT, CDR2 FYEKMQ (reference sequence). V shed 2 bases and J 3 bases; nucleotides not matched to a gene: 10. This CDR3 spans 17 amino acids. The CDR3 bases are TGTGCCAGCAGCTTAAGTTATGGGACAGGGGCGGTCTACGAGCAGTACTTC. Translating it yields CASSLSYGTGAVYEQYF.

The chain joins TRBV7-2 to TRBJ1-2, with 8 bases that match TRBD1. The CDR3 runs 13 residues. V shed 2 bases, J shed 6 bases, and the junction held 2 bases outside the gene matches. Germline V gives CDR1 SGHTA, CDR2 FQGNSA. The CDR3 nucleotides read TGTGCCAGCAGCTTACGGGACAGGCATGGCTACACCTTC. This encodes CASSLRDRHGYTF.

V and J are TRBV21-1 and TRBJ2-2; the table gives TRBD1 as D, unverified against the DNA. TRBV21-1 represents a pseudogene. CDR3 length: 15 amino acids. CDR3 sequence: CASSKGAKNTGELFF. The DNA for the CDR3 is TGTGCCAGCAGCAAAGGGGCGAAAAACACCGGGGAGCTGTTTTTT.

The gene calls are TRBV9 and TRBJ1-1, with 8 positions matching TRBD1. Germline CDR1 is SGDLS and CDR2 is YYNGEE. CDR3 length equals 18 residues. V shed 0 bases and J 1 base; nucleotides not matched to a gene: 11. The CDR3 nucleotides are TGTGCCAGCAGCGTAGGCGTCAGGGGGCAAGGGAGGAACACTGAAGCTTTCTTT. Translated: CASSVGVRGQGRNTEAFF.

This clone showed up just a few times. V is TRBV7-3 and J is TRBJ1-1; tentative D call: TRBD1 (5 bases). This CDR3 has 11 residues. Germline CDR1 reads SGHTA; CDR2 reads FQGTGA. V lost 3 bases to trimming and J lost 7 bases, with 6 bases between them. CDR3 nucleotide sequence: TGTGCCAGCAGCTTGGGGGGTGAAGCTTTCTTT. It specifies CASSLGGEAFF.

The chain has TRBV19 and TRBJ2-3; D is perhaps TRBD1 or TRBD2 (5 bases each). CDR3 length: 14 residues. CDR1 and CDR2 from the germline V gene are LNHDA and SQIVND (reference sequence). V lost 3 bases and J 6 bases, leaving 13 bases between the germline ends. CDR3 amino acids: CASSIQGPWDTQYF. CDR3 coding DNA: TGTGCCAGTAGTATCCAGGGACCATGGGATACGCAGTATTTT.

J is TRBJ2-7 and V is TRBV18, with TRBD1 as a possible D gene (5 bases). From germline, CDR1 is KGHSH and CDR2 LQKENI. The CDR3 is 13 amino acids. Between the trimmed V and J ends, which lost 2 bases and 2 bases, there was a span of 7 bases. The chain's CDR3 is CASSPDSTYEQYF. CDR3 nucleotides: TGTGCCAGCTCACCAGACAGCACCTACGAGCAGTACTTC.

The rearrangement joins TRBV2 to TRBJ2-7; 13 bases are a match to TRBD2. CDR3 size: 17 residues. With V trimmed by 6 bases and J by 9 bases, 17 bases remained unmatched. The germline V gene has CDR1 SNHLY and CDR2 FYNNEI. CDR3 in amino acids: CASREGPLAGGPLGQYF. Here the CDR3 DNA reads TGTGCCAGCAGGGAGGGCCCACTAGCGGGAGGGCCTTTAGGGCAGTACTTC.

This chain joins TRBV6-1 and TRBJ1-2, with 12 bases that match TRBD1. Germline assignment: CDR1 MNHNS and CDR2 SASEGT. The CDR3 sequence is 15 residues long. J lost 4 bases, V lost 4 bases, and 4 bases had no gene match. The CDR3 spells CASSGGTGGAYGYTF. The CDR3 region has the DNA TGTGCCAGCAGTGGGGGGACAGGGGGCGCCTATGGCTACACCTTC.

The chain uses TRBV2 and TRBJ1-1, with D possibly TRBD1 on 5 matching bases. V was cut by 7 bases and J by 4 bases, with 10 bases left in between. Germline values: CDR1 SNHLY, CDR2 FYNNEI. This CDR3 has 12 residues. The CDR3 sequence is CASIVGGTEAFF. CDR3 coding DNA: TGTGCCAGCATCGTGGGGGGCACTGAAGCTTTCTTT. The variable domain in full, completed from reference TRBV2 and TRBJ1-1, reads EPEVTQTPSHQVTQMGQEVILRCVPISNHLYFYWYRQILGQKVEFLVSFYNNEISEKSEIFDDQFSVERPDGSNFTLKIRSTKLEDSAMYFCASIVGGTEAFFGQGTRLTVV.

This clone is labeled medium-sized. The rearrangement links TRBV5-4 to TRBJ2-1; D is uncertain. V lost 1 base to trimming and J lost 6 bases, with 8 bases between them. The germline gives CDR1 SGHNT, CDR2 YYREEE (reference sequence). The CDR3 is 13 residues long. In nucleotides, the CDR3 is TGTGCCAGCAGCTTGAACCTACCCAATGAGCAGTTCTTC. This sequence encodes CASSLNLPNEQFF. Full variable domain (missing parts from reference TRBV5-4 and TRBJ2-1): ETGVTQSPTHLIKTRGQQVTLRCSSQSGHNTVSWYQQALGQGPQFIFQYYREEENGRGNFPPRFSGLQFPNYSSELNVNALELDDSALYLCASSLNLPNEQFFGPGTRLTVL.

V usage is TRBV6-5 and J usage is TRBJ1-2, with D possibly matching TRBD1 (6 bases). V was trimmed by 6 bases and J by 4 bases, leaving 12 bases between them. The CDR3 consists of 13 residues. The germline gives CDR1 MNHEY, CDR2 SVGAGI. CDR3 in DNA: TGTGCCAGCAGCACTCGGACAGCCTATGGCTACACCTTC. It specifies CASSTRTAYGYTF.

The rearrangement links TRBV5-1 to TRBJ2-3, with 8 bases identical to TRBD2. J lost 3 bases, V lost 4 bases, and 7 bases had no gene match. The germline V gene has CDR1 SGHRS and CDR2 YFSETQ. The CDR3 runs 15 residues. The CDR3 DNA reads as TGCGCCAGCAGCGGGCTGGGACTAGGGACAGATACGCAGTATTTT. Amino acids: CASSGLGLGTDTQYF.

The rearrangement joins TRBV12-5 to TRBJ2-5; 8 bases align to TRBD2. The CDR3 length is 18 residues. The V and J ends lost 3 bases and 1 base, in that order; junction bases with no gene match: 13. Germline values: CDR1 LGHNT, CDR2 FRNRAP. The DNA for the CDR3 is TGTGCTAGTGGTTTTCGTGACCTAGCGGGCAATCTCCAAGAGACCCAGTACTTC. This sequence encodes CASGFRDLAGNLQETQYF.

The rearrangement joins TRBV2 to TRBJ2-5; D perhaps matches TRBD2 (5 bases). The CDR3 has 12 residues. Germline V lookup: CDR1 SNHLY, CDR2 FYNNEI. V lost 7 bases to trimming and J lost 5 bases, with 11 bases between them. CDR3 nucleotides: TGTGCCAGCACTGAGGGAGCGGAGACCCAGTACTTC. Translated: CASTEGAETQYF.

The chain couples TRBV4-3 to TRBJ2-7, with 11 bases lining up with TRBD2. Per germline, CDR1 LGHNA and CDR2 YSLEER. This CDR3 spans 15 amino acids. J was trimmed by 4 bases and V by 4 bases; bases with no gene match: 6. The CDR3 is CASSPGTSGEYEQYF. In DNA, the CDR3 is TGCGCCAGCAGCCCCGGGACTAGCGGAGAGTACGAGCAGTACTTC.

The chain has TRBV2 and TRBJ1-6; 8 bases fit TRBD1. Germline V gene sequence: CDR1 SNHLY, CDR2 FYNNEI. This CDR3 region has 15 residues. Trimming took 6 bases from V and 7 from J; bases not matched to a gene: 8. The CDR3 reads CASSPATGGNSPLHF. The CDR3 DNA is TGTGCCAGCAGCCCAGCTACAGGGGGGAATTCACCCCTCCACTTT.

The rearrangement links TRBV6-5 to TRBJ1-2, with a tentative D call TRBD1 (6 bases). The CDR3 totals 14 residues. Per the germline V gene, CDR1 is MNHEY and CDR2 is SVGAGI. V was pared by 5 bases and J by 4 bases, with 14 bases between. Here the CDR3 reads CASSGGTPFYGYTF. DNA of the CDR3: TGTGCCAGCAGTGGCGGGACACCTTTCTATGGCTACACCTTC.

The chain carries TRBV19 and TRBJ2-5; 7 bases fit TRBD1. The V gene end was trimmed by 6 bases and the J gene end by 7 bases; junction bases not matched to a gene: 14. The CDR3 is made up of 15 amino acids. The germline CDR1 and CDR2 sequences are LNHDA and SQIVND (reference sequence). CDR3 residues: CASRPQGDSFRTQYF. DNA for the CDR3: TGTGCCAGTAGACCCCAGGGGGACAGCTTCAGGACCCAGTACTTC.